The 5 T cell receptor beta chains below were found in one sample sequenced in a study of OX40 agonist ivuxolimab in advanced cancers. Profiled with immunoSEQ multiplex PCR; TCRdb holds only in-frame clones, not every one. The sample contains around 29,000 clones, roughly 90% of which appear only once. The sequencing here drew on CD4+ or CD8+ T cells sorted from blood, taken in a trial of the OX40 agonist ivuxolimab. The source is an adult with an advanced solid tumor such as melanoma, head and neck, liver or kidney cancer.

This chain links TRBV30 with TRBJ2-7; D possibly corresponds to TRBD1 (6 bases). Germline CDR1 and CDR2: GTSNPN and SVGIG (reference sequence). V was shortened by 2 bases and J by 3 bases, with 17 bases between the two germline ends. CDR3 size: 15 residues. CDR3 in DNA: TGTGCCTGGAGTACCCACGGGGTCAGGGGCTACGAGCAGTACTTC. It encodes CAWSTHGVRGYEQYF. Using reference TRBV30 and TRBJ2-7 for the parts outside the CDR3, the full variable domain is SQTIHQWPATLVQPVGSPLSLECTVEGTSNPNLYWYRQAAGRGLQLLFYSVGIGQISSEVPQNLSASRPQDRQFILSSKKLLLSDSGFYLCAWSTHGVRGYEQYFGPGTRLTVT.

The DNA for the CDR3 is TGTGCCTATCGAATCTGGACCGGGGAGCTGTTTTTT. It translates to CAYRIWTGELFF. V usage is TRBV28 and J usage is TRBJ2-2; no reliable D call. The CDR3 sequence is 12 residues long. Germline V CDR1 and CDR2: MDHEN, SYDVKM. The V gene lost 11 bases and the J gene lost 5 bases, with 12 bases spanning the gap.

This chain's CDR3 is CASSYGPTGELFF. CDR3 nucleotides: TGTGCCAGCAGTTACGGTCCCACCGGGGAGCTGTTTTTT. The chain combines TRBV6-5 with TRBJ2-2; D gene unclear. The CDR3 is 13 residues long. V was cut by 2 bases and J by 4 bases, with 5 bases left in between. The germline gives CDR1 MNHEY, CDR2 SVGAGI.

The V call is TRBV9, the J call TRBJ2-7; 12 nucleotides agree with TRBD2. CDR1 is SGDLS, CDR2 YYNGEE, per germline. The CDR3 loop spans 15 amino acids. With 4 bases clipped from V and 0 bases from J, the junction kept 2 bases outside the gene matches. The CDR3 nucleotides are TGTGCCAGCAGCCTAGCGGGGGGGAGCTCCTACGAGCAGTACTTC. Residues: CASSLAGGSSYEQYF.

As concerns this clone: Distinct nucleotide sequences in the sample also encode this CDR3. V usage is TRBV5-6 and J usage is TRBJ2-5; 7 positions agree with TRBD2. With 3 bases clipped from V and 5 bases from J, the junction kept 1 base outside the gene matches. Germline CDR1 SGHDT, CDR2 YYEEEE. The CDR3 has 12 amino acids. Written as DNA, the CDR3 is TGTGCCAGCAGCTGGGGAGGGGAGACCCAGTACTTC. It codes for CASSWGGETQYF.